Below, 26 T cell receptor beta chains from the same sample are listed, as sequenced in a study of blood T cell repertoires in COVID-19. Assay used: immunoSEQ multiplex PCR; TCRdb lists only in-frame clones, some missing. The data contain nearly 50,000 clones, around 85% of them singletons. Sequencing used peripheral blood. Receptors were obtained from a human donor in a cohort sampled during active COVID-19.

The gene calls are TRBV14 and TRBJ2-5, with D perhaps TRBD1 (5 bases). Germline CDR1 is SGHDN and CDR2 is FVKESK. There are 15 residues in the CDR3. V shed 2 bases and J shed 4 bases, with 14 bases lying between them. CDR3 in amino acids: CASSQLGAPGETQYF. The CDR3 bases are TGTGCCAGCAGCCAACTAGGGGCCCCCGGAGAGACCCAGTACTTC.

The chain is built from TRBV9 and TRBJ2-1; TRBD1 matches 8 bases. V lost 4 bases to trimming and J lost 5 bases; unmatched junction nucleotides: 11. Germline V gene sequence: CDR1 SGDLS, CDR2 YYNGEE. The CDR3 contains 16 residues. CDR3 DNA sequence: TGTGCCAGCAGCCCACAGATAAGGACAGGGAACAATGAGCAGTTCTTC. Protein: CASSPQIRTGNNEQFF.

This sequence joins TRBV7-2 and TRBJ1-1, with 7 positions matching TRBD1. The CDR3 has 15 amino acids. V shed 5 bases, J shed 4 bases, and the junction held 10 bases outside the gene matches. Germline CDR1 is SGHTA and CDR2 is FQGNSA. The CDR3 loop is CASSPNPQGITEAFF. The CDR3 DNA sequence: TGTGCCAGCAGCCCTAATCCACAGGGGATCACTGAAGCTTTCTTT.

The chain combines TRBV6-5 with TRBJ1-2, with 7 bases aligning to TRBD1. J was trimmed by 4 bases and V by 7 bases; bases with no gene match: 6. The CDR3 sequence is 13 residues long. The germline gives CDR1 MNHEY, CDR2 SVGAGI. In DNA form, the CDR3 reads TGTGCCAGCACCCTAGGGGACAGCTATGGCTACACCTTC. Translating it yields CASTLGDSYGYTF.

This rearrangement joins TRBV7-9 to TRBJ1-5; tentatively, D is TRBD1 (5 bases). The CDR3 is made up of 14 amino acids. Looked up from germline, CDR1 is SEHNR and CDR2 is FQNEAQ (reference sequence). The ends were cut back, 3 bases at V and 3 bases at J, with 9 bases in the middle. CDR3 region: CASSLGGNNQPQHF. CDR3 in DNA: TGTGCCAGCAGCTTGGGGGGAAACAATCAGCCCCAGCATTTT. Looking up the rest from reference TRBV7-9 and TRBJ1-5 gives the full variable domain: DTGVSQNPRHKITKRGQNVTFRCDPISEHNRLYWYRQTLGQGPEFLTYFQNEAQLEKSRLLSDRFSAERPKGSFSTLEIQRTEQGDSAMYLCASSLGGNNQPQHFGDGTRLSIL.

V is TRBV18 and J is TRBJ2-7, with 14 positions matching TRBD2. This CDR3 comprises 16 residues. V dropped 3 bases and J dropped 7; count of bases not matched to a gene: 8. Germline-derived CDR1 and CDR2 are KGHSH and LQKENI. CDR3 in amino acids: CASSPAGTSGSGEQYF. The CDR3 coding sequence is TGTGCCAGCTCACCGGCCGGGACTAGCGGGAGTGGGGAGCAGTACTTC.

This chain links TRBV19 with TRBJ2-1; TRBD2 agrees at 8 bases. Germline CDR1 and CDR2: LNHDA and SQIVND (reference sequence). The CDR3 extends over 13 amino acids. The V segment lost 7 bases and the J segment 6 bases; nucleotides outside the gene matches: 5. The CDR3 loop reads CASTGTSGNEQFF. The CDR3 DNA sequence: TGTGCCAGTACGGGGACTAGTGGCAATGAGCAGTTCTTC. Supplemented by reference TRBV19 and TRBJ2-1, the full variable domain reads DGGITQSPKYLFRKEGQNVTLSCEQNLNHDAMYWYRQDPGQGLRLIYYSQIVNDFQKGDIAEGYSVSREKKESFPLTVTSAQKNPTAFYLCASTGTSGNEQFFGPGTRLTVL.

The gene calls are TRBV29-1 and TRBJ1-2; D not certain. CDR1 is SQVTM and CDR2 is ANQGSEA in the germline V gene. V lost 0 bases and J 8 bases, leaving 13 bases between the germline ends. This CDR3 comprises 13 residues. This chain's CDR3 is CSVEDAALRGYTF. In DNA form, the CDR3 reads TGCAGCGTTGAAGATGCGGCCCTGCGCGGCTACACCTTC.

The chain carries TRBV4-1 and TRBJ1-1; weak D call: TRBD1 (5 bases). Germline CDR1 reads MGHRA; CDR2 reads YSYEKL. Deletions cut 4 bases from V and 2 bases from J, with 20 bases between. The CDR3 consists of 17 residues. The CDR3 here is CASSRSGAGVSNTEAFF. The CDR3 DNA reads TGCGCCAGCAGCCGTTCCGGGGCGGGGGTTTCAAACACTGAAGCTTTCTTT.

The rearrangement links TRBV7-9 to TRBJ1-1, with 9 nucleotides matching TRBD1. The CDR3 is made up of 14 amino acids. The J segment lost 6 bases and the V segment lost 5 bases, leaving 7 bases of the junction unmatched. The germline V gene encodes CDR1 SEHNR and CDR2 FQNEAQ (reference sequence). This CDR3 reads CASSHRDRDPEAFF. In DNA, the CDR3 is TGTGCCAGCAGCCACCGGGACAGGGATCCTGAAGCTTTCTTT.

This clone was detected only once. The chain combines TRBV6-5 with TRBJ1-2, with TRBD1 identical over 7 bases. Germline CDR1 and CDR2: MNHEY and SVGAGI. J lost 1 base, V lost 5 bases, and 7 bases had no gene match. CDR3 length equals 15 residues. Here the CDR3 reads CASSRPGQVNYGYTF. The CDR3 coding sequence is TGTGCCAGCAGTCGACCCGGACAGGTTAACTATGGCTACACCTTC.

A single count supports this clone. The V call is TRBV6-4, the J call TRBJ2-3, with 11 bases lining up with TRBD2. Germline assignment: CDR1 MRHNA and CDR2 SNTAGT. The CDR3 contains 15 residues. After removal of 3 bases from V and 5 bases from J, the junction contained 4 bases not matched to a gene. CDR3 protein: CASSEGLAGGDTQYF. The CDR3 coding sequence is TGTGCCAGCAGTGAGGGGCTAGCGGGAGGAGATACGCAGTATTTT.

The chain links TRBV18 to TRBJ2-1; unclear D gene. The germline CDR1 and CDR2 sequences are KGHSH and LQKENI. This CDR3 comprises 13 residues. Trimming took 0 bases from V and 7 from J, leaving 7 bases between them. CDR3 bases: TGTGCCAGCTCACCACCGAACCAGAATGAGCAGTTCTTC. It specifies CASSPPNQNEQFF.

The chain uses TRBV28 and TRBJ2-7; D not resolved. V was trimmed by 4 bases and J by 0 bases, leaving 10 bases between them. CDR3 length: 14 amino acids. From germline, CDR1 is MDHEN and CDR2 SYDVKM. The chain's CDR3 is CASSSPGSSYEQYF. The CDR3 DNA follows: TGTGCCAGCAGTTCTCCAGGTAGCTCCTACGAGCAGTACTTC.

V and J are TRBV2 and TRBJ2-7; 7 nucleotides line up with TRBD1. The trim removed 7 bases at V and 0 bases at J, leaving 6 bases unmatched. This CDR3 comprises 14 residues. The germline CDR1 and CDR2 sequences are SNHLY and FYNNEI. Written as DNA, the CDR3 is TGTGCCAGCACCTTGACAGGGATCTCCTACGAGCAGTACTTC. Its protein product is CASTLTGISYEQYF. Combining the CDR3 with reference TRBV2 and TRBJ2-7 gives the whole variable domain EPEVTQTPSHQVTQMGQEVILRCVPISNHLYFYWYRQILGQKVEFLVSFYNNEISEKSEIFDDQFSVERPDGSNFTLKIRSTKLEDSAMYFCASTLTGISYEQYFGPGTRLTVT.

The chain recombines TRBV19 with TRBJ2-5; TRBD2 aligns across 10 bases. The CDR3 has 14 amino acids. The germline V gene has CDR1 LNHDA and CDR2 SQIVND (reference sequence). Trimming took 3 bases from V and 6 from J; bases not matched to a gene: 4. CDR3 protein: CASSMASGSQTQYF. The CDR3 coding sequence is TGTGCCAGTAGTATGGCTAGCGGGAGTCAGACCCAGTACTTC.

V is TRBV6-6 and J is TRBJ1-2; weak D call: TRBD1 (6 bases). CDR1 MNHNY and CDR2 SVGAGI come from the germline V gene (reference sequence). This CDR3 has 13 residues. Trimming left V 5 bases short and J 5 bases short, with 12 bases between. The CDR3 protein is CASSPDGQYGYTF. The CDR3 region has the DNA TGTGCCAGCAGTCCCGACGGACAGTATGGCTACACCTTC.

This clone has only one observation. CDR3 amino acids: CASSQDLVQGAGYTF. The CDR3 DNA is TGCGCCAGCAGCCAAGATCTAGTACAGGGTGCTGGCTACACCTTC. This rearrangement joins TRBV4-3 to TRBJ1-2; D may be TRBD1 (6 bases). V lost 0 bases to trimming and J lost 7 bases, with 15 bases between them. Germline lookup yields CDR1 LGHNA and CDR2 YSLEER. This CDR3 spans 15 amino acids.

This sequence joins TRBV5-1 and TRBJ2-7, with 14 bases fitting TRBD2. Germline CDR1 SGHRS, CDR2 YFSETQ. Trimming took 6 bases from V and 6 from J; bases not matched to a gene: 8. CDR3 size: 15 residues. In nucleotides, the CDR3 is TGCGCCAGCACCCGGACTAGCGGGGGGTCGGTCGAGCAGTACTTC. The encoded protein is CASTRTSGGSVEQYF.

The V and J genes are TRBV11-2 and TRBJ2-7, with a tentative D call TRBD2 (5 bases). Trimming cost V 5 bases and J 9 bases, with 17 bases left between them. Germline-derived CDR1 and CDR2 are SGHAT and FQNNGV. CDR3 length: 13 amino acids. The CDR3 loop reads CASSRITSTAQYF. CDR3 nucleotides: TGTGCCAGCAGCCGTATAACTAGTACCGCGCAGTACTTC.

V usage is TRBV27 and J usage is TRBJ2-7; no definite D call. Germline V gives CDR1 MNHEY, CDR2 SMNVEV (reference sequence). Trimming stripped 4 bases from V and 4 bases from J, with 11 bases between. CDR3 length: 13 residues. In DNA form, the CDR3 reads TGTGCCAGCAGTTCATTAGTGTCGTACGAGCAGTACTTC. It codes for CASSSLVSYEQYF.

V usage is TRBV3-1 (or the pseudogene TRBV3-2) and J usage is TRBJ1-4, with D possibly TRBD1 on 5 matching bases. V gave up 4 bases and J gave up 3 bases, with 12 bases separating them. The CDR3 covers 15 residues. The germline CDR1 and CDR2 sequences are LGHDT and YNNKEL (reference sequence). The CDR3 region has the DNA TGTGCCAGCAGCCCCCGGGGGTCCGCTAATGAAAAACTGTTTTTT. Protein sequence: CASSPRGSANEKLFF.

This clone was counted once. V and J are TRBV28 and TRBJ2-1; D may be TRBD2 (7 bases). Germline V gene data show CDR1 as MDHEN and CDR2 as SYDVKM. The ends were cut back, 6 bases at V and 3 bases at J, with 18 bases in the middle. The CDR3 totals 16 residues. In nucleotides, the CDR3 is TGTGCCAGCAGAACCGGGGGGCTACCAAACTACAATGAGCAGTTCTTC. This sequence encodes CASRTGGLPNYNEQFF.

The chain employs TRBV5-1 and TRBJ2-5, with D possibly being TRBD1 (6 bases). V was shortened by 3 bases and J by 0 bases, with 9 bases between the two germline ends. CDR1 is SGHRS and CDR2 is YFSETQ in the germline V gene. The CDR3 sequence is 14 residues long. CDR3 sequence (DNA): TGCGCCAGCAGCTCCGGACAGTACCAAGAGACCCAGTACTTC. Translating gives CASSSGQYQETQYF.

This clone appeared a few times. The genes are TRBV28 and TRBJ1-5; tentatively, D is TRBD1 (5 bases). Trimming stripped 8 bases from V and 0 bases from J, with 11 bases between. This CDR3 is 14 amino acids long. Germline V gene data show CDR1 as MDHEN and CDR2 as SYDVKM. CDR3: CASGGAASNQPQHF. As DNA, the CDR3 is TGTGCCAGCGGTGGGGCAGCTAGCAATCAGCCCCAGCATTTT.

The CDR3 here is CASSPPRTGPSNEQFF. CDR3 DNA sequence: TGTGCCAGCTCACCTCCCCGGACAGGGCCCTCCAATGAGCAGTTCTTC. J is TRBJ2-1 and V is TRBV18; 8 bases fit TRBD1. Germline V gene lookup returns CDR1 KGHSH and CDR2 LQKENI. The CDR3 consists of 16 residues. Losses at the gene ends were 3 bases for V and 6 bases for J; bases not matched to a gene: 10.